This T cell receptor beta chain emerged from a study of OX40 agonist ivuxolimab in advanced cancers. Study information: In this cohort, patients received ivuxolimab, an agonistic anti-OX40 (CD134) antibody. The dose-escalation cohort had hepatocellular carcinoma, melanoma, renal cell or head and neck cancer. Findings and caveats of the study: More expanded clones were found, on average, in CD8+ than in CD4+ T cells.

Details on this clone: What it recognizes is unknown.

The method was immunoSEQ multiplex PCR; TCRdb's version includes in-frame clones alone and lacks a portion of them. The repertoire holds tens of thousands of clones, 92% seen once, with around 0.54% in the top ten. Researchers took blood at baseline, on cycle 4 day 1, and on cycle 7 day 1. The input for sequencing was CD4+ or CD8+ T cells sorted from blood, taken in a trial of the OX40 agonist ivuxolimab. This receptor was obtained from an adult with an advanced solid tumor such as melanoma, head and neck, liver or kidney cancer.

The CDR3 reads CASSQDRGASGRETQYF. CDR3 coding DNA: TGTGCCAGCAGCCAAGATAGGGGGGCTAGCGGGAGGGAGACCCAGTACTTC. The rearrangement uses TRBV4-2 and TRBJ2-5, with TRBD2 matching 11 bases. The trim removed 0 bases at V and 5 bases at J, leaving 8 bases unmatched. Per germline, CDR1 LGHNA and CDR2 YNFKEQ. The CDR3 contains 17 residues.